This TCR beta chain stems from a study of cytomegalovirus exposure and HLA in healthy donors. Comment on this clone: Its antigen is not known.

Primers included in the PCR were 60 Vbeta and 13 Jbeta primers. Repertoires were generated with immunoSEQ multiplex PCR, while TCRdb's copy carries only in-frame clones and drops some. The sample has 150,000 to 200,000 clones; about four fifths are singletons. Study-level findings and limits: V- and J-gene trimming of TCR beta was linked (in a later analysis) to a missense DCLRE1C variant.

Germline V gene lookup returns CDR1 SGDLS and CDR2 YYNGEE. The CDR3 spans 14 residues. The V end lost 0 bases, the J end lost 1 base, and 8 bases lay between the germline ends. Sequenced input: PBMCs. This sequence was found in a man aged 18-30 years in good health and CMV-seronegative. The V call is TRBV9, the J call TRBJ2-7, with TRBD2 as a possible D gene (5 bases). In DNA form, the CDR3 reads TGTGCCAGCAGCGTAGGTGGGGAGTCCTACGAGCAGTACTTC. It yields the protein CASSVGGESYEQYF.